These 28 T cell receptor beta chains were all obtained from the same sample, sequenced in a study of shared clonotypes between healthy human individuals. TCRdb keeps only in-frame clones here, not all; method: immunoSEQ multiplex PCR. Seen here are roughly 1,500,000 clones, about 98% observed once, and the top ten hold approximately 0.45%. Specimen: naive CD4+ T cells sorted from blood. As to subset: CD45RA+ positively selected. These receptors were collected from a man between 25 and 39 years old in good health.

This clone was counted a single time. The genes are TRBV6-5 and TRBJ2-5; TRBD1 aligns across 7 bases. The CDR3 is 13 residues long. Trimming took 5 bases from V and 5 from J; bases not matched to a gene: 5. Germline CDR1 MNHEY, CDR2 SVGAGI. The CDR3 coding sequence is TGTGCCAGCAGTCAGACAGGGTACGAGACCCAGTACTTC. The encoded protein is CASSQTGYETQYF.

The chain is built from TRBV5-1 and TRBJ2-7, with TRBD2 identical over 15 bases. The length of the CDR3 is 18 residues. Trimming removed 4 bases from V and 1 base from J; junction bases left unmatched: 9. The germline gives CDR1 SGHRS, CDR2 YFSETQ. The DNA of the CDR3 is TGCGCCAGCAGCCCGGTGGGACTAGCGGGAGGAGGATCCTACGAGCAGTACTTC. This encodes CASSPVGLAGGGSYEQYF.

The gene calls are TRBV6-5 and TRBJ2-3; D is uncertain. Germline CDR1 reads MNHEY; CDR2 reads SVGAGI. The V and J ends lost 2 bases and 4 bases respectively, with 10 bases between them. CDR3 size: 14 residues. The CDR3, as DNA: TGTGCCAGCAGTTACGTACAGACTGCAGATACGCAGTATTTT. As protein: CASSYVQTADTQYF.

This clone was seen just once. The V gene is TRBV5-1, the J gene TRBJ1-3; D ambiguous. Trimming removed 1 base from V and 2 bases from J, with 13 bases in between. The CDR3 length is 16 residues. Germline V gives CDR1 SGHRS, CDR2 YFSETQ. DNA of the CDR3: TGCGCCAGCAGCTTGTTATCCCCGGAAACTGGAAACACCATATATTTT. Encoded protein: CASSLLSPETGNTIYF.

This chain uses TRBV19 with TRBJ2-3, with TRBD2 identical over 7 bases. Looked up from germline, CDR1 is LNHDA and CDR2 is SQIVND (reference sequence). With 3 bases clipped from V and 3 bases from J, the junction kept 9 bases outside the gene matches. The CDR3 has 16 amino acids. The CDR3 loop is CASSIRAGALTDTQYF. The CDR3 DNA follows: TGTGCCAGTAGTATCCGGGCGGGAGCTTTGACAGATACGCAGTATTTT.

Only one count was recorded for this clone. The sample holds other DNA sequences that translate to the same CDR3. The chain employs TRBV6-1 and TRBJ2-7; no clear D. Germline lookup yields CDR1 MNHNS and CDR2 SASEGT. There are 11 residues in the CDR3. V was clipped by 4 bases and J by 4 bases, with 5 bases between them. The chain's CDR3 is CASSGQYEQYF. DNA for the CDR3: TGTGCCAGCAGTGGCCAATACGAGCAGTACTTC.

CDR3 amino acids: CATKGLAYTGELFF. In DNA form, the CDR3 reads TGTGCCACCAAAGGACTAGCGTACACCGGGGAGCTGTTTTTT. The V call is TRBV2, the J call TRBJ2-2; 9 bases map to TRBD2. Germline trimming cut 10 bases from V and 3 bases from J; bases unmatched to any gene: 6. Germline V gene lookup returns CDR1 SNHLY and CDR2 FYNNEI. The CDR3 is 14 amino acids.

A single count supports this clone. V usage is TRBV9 and J usage is TRBJ2-3; D unresolved. V lost 3 bases, J lost 6 bases, and 11 bases lay in between. This CDR3 spans 13 amino acids. The germline V gene has CDR1 SGDLS and CDR2 YYNGEE. The chain's CDR3 is CASSASPPDTQYF. CDR3 in DNA: TGTGCCAGCAGCGCCAGTCCCCCGGATACGCAGTATTTT.

The V call is TRBV9, the J call TRBJ1-5; D gene ambiguous. This CDR3 contains 14 residues. Looked up from germline, CDR1 is SGDLS and CDR2 is YYNGEE. V dropped 0 bases and J dropped 7 bases, with 11 bases sitting between them. For the CDR3, the DNA is TGTGCCAGCAGCGTAGAGGCGGGGAGCCAGCCCCAGCATTTT. Amino acid sequence: CASSVEAGSQPQHF.

A word on this clone: Within the sample, other DNA sequences also encode this same CDR3. The V and J genes are TRBV9 and TRBJ2-1, with 11 bases aligning to TRBD2. Germline CDR1 is SGDLS and CDR2 is YYNGEE. The CDR3 is 15 residues long. V trimming: 2 bases; J trimming: 8 bases; junction bases outside the gene matches: 6. The chain's CDR3 is CASSVLAGGGDEQFF. Written as DNA, the CDR3 is TGTGCCAGCAGCGTTCTAGCGGGAGGAGGCGATGAGCAGTTCTTC. Combining the CDR3 with reference TRBV9 and TRBJ2-1 gives the whole variable domain DSGVTQTPKHLITATGQRVTLRCSPRSGDLSVYWYQQSLDQGLQFLIQYYNGEERAKGNILERFSAQQFPDLHSELNLSSLELGDSALYFCASSVLAGGGDEQFFGPGTRLTVL.

This clone was observed a single time. The chain carries TRBV29-1 and TRBJ2-7, with unresolved D. V was clipped by 1 base and J by 8 bases, with 15 bases between them. The CDR3 has 13 amino acids. CDR1 SQVTM and CDR2 ANQGSEA come from the germline V gene. This CDR3 reads CSVEGAGQMKQYF. The CDR3 nucleotides are TGCAGCGTTGAAGGGGCAGGTCAAATGAAGCAGTACTTC.

The chain carries TRBV28 and TRBJ1-3; D gene uncertain. CDR3 length: 14 amino acids. Germline CDR1 is MDHEN and CDR2 is SYDVKM. Trimming removed 3 bases at V and 2 bases at J, with 8 bases between. The CDR3 sequence: CASSFPPPGNTIYF. The CDR3, as DNA: TGTGCCAGCAGTTTTCCCCCGCCTGGAAACACCATATATTTT.

For the CDR3, the DNA is TGTGCCAGCAGCTTGCCCCGTGTAGGCGAGCAGTACTTC. Its protein product is CASSLPRVGEQYF. The chain recombines TRBV5-4 with TRBJ2-7; D remains unclear. CDR1 SGHNT and CDR2 YYREEE come from the germline V gene (reference sequence). The CDR3 spans 13 residues. Trimming took 1 base from V and 6 from J, leaving 11 bases between them.

J is TRBJ1-2 and V is TRBV2, with D perhaps matching TRBD1 (6 bases). V lost 6 bases and J lost 7, with 21 bases in between. Germline CDR1 and CDR2: SNHLY and FYNNEI. This CDR3 comprises 15 residues. This chain's CDR3 is CASSRPVGGARGYTF. In nucleotides, the CDR3 is TGTGCCAGCAGCCGCCCGGTGGGGGGGGCTCGTGGCTACACCTTC.

This clone was recorded only once. The chain links TRBV27 to TRBJ1-1, with D possibly matching TRBD1 (6 bases). Trimming removed 8 bases from V and 9 bases from J, with 16 bases in between. The V gene's germline CDR1 is MNHEY and CDR2 SMNVEV (reference sequence). The CDR3 has 12 amino acids. CDR3 sequence: CASHTGNKQAFF. The DNA for the CDR3 is TGTGCCAGCCATACAGGGAACAAACAAGCTTTCTTT.

The chain combines TRBV19 with TRBJ2-3; 8 nucleotides match TRBD1. CDR3 length: 15 amino acids. Trimming took 6 bases from V and 5 from J; bases not matched to a gene: 10. Germline lookup yields CDR1 LNHDA and CDR2 SQIVND (reference sequence). The CDR3 loop reads CASSFETGVVDTQYF. For the CDR3, the DNA is TGTGCCAGTAGCTTCGAGACAGGGGTGGTAGATACGCAGTATTTT.

This clone was seen only once. V gene TRBV27 combines with J gene TRBJ2-1; possibly TRBD2 for D (5 bases). The germline V and J ends were trimmed by 6 bases and 0 bases, with 15 bases remaining between them. Germline lookup yields CDR1 MNHEY and CDR2 SMNVEV (reference sequence). The CDR3 length is 16 residues. The DNA of the CDR3 is TGTGCCAGCAGAGTGTTGAGAGGGAACTCCTACAATGAGCAGTTCTTC. Amino acids: CASRVLRGNSYNEQFF.

The chain employs TRBV9 and TRBJ2-2; the match to TRBD1 covers 7 bases. In germline, CDR1 is SGDLS, CDR2 YYNGEE. V lost 4 bases and J lost 4; bases outside the gene matches: 19. The CDR3 has 19 residues. The CDR3 is CASSYRERQGLRGTGELFF. CDR3 DNA sequence: TGTGCCAGCAGCTATAGAGAGAGACAGGGCTTACGTGGCACCGGGGAGCTGTTTTTT.

The CDR3 here is CASRSGRYQETQYF. The CDR3 coding sequence is TGTGCCAGCAGAAGCGGGAGGTACCAAGAGACCCAGTACTTC. This chain connects TRBV5-6 to TRBJ2-5; TRBD2 matches at 9 bases. The germline V gene has CDR1 SGHDT and CDR2 YYEEEE. With 5 bases clipped from V and 0 bases from J, the junction kept 2 bases outside the gene matches. The CDR3 is 14 amino acids.

The chain has TRBV18 and TRBJ1-1; D is ambiguous. The CDR3 runs 15 residues. Looked up from germline, CDR1 is KGHSH and CDR2 is LQKENI. Deletions cut 2 bases from V and 0 bases from J, with 10 bases between. The CDR3 here is CASSPIREMNTEAFF. The CDR3 nucleotides are TGTGCCAGCTCACCAATCAGAGAAATGAACACTGAAGCTTTCTTT.

This clone was picked up a small number of times. V usage is TRBV7-6 and J usage is TRBJ2-2; tentative D call: TRBD2 (6 bases). This CDR3 comprises 15 residues. Trimming removed 5 bases from V and 3 bases from J, with 13 bases in between. Germline loops: CDR1 SGHVS, CDR2 FNYEAQ. CDR3 sequence reads: CASSPFPSDTGELFF. Written as DNA, the CDR3 is TGTGCCAGCAGCCCCTTCCCTAGCGACACCGGGGAGCTGTTTTTT.

CDR3 coding DNA: TGTGCCAGCAGTTACACAATGAGCTATGGCTACACCTTC. It codes for CASSYTMSYGYTF. The chain recombines TRBV6-6 with TRBJ1-2; D gene uncertain. Germline values: CDR1 MNHNY, CDR2 SVGAGI (reference sequence). The CDR3 contains 13 residues. Trimming left V 2 bases short and J 4 bases short, with 8 bases between.

CDR3 in amino acids: CASSSTGGIGYEQYF. The CDR3 coding sequence is TGTGCCAGCAGCTCCACCGGGGGGATTGGATACGAGCAGTACTTC. The rearrangement uses TRBV5-5 and TRBJ2-7; 7 bases agree with TRBD2. This CDR3 contains 15 residues. Germline CDR1 is SGHKS and CDR2 is YYEKEE (reference sequence). J lost 4 bases, V lost 3 bases, and 10 bases had no gene match. Full variable domain (rest looked up from reference TRBV5-5 and TRBJ2-7): DAGVTQSPTHLIKTRGQQVTLRCSPISGHKSVSWYQQVLGQGPQFIFQYYEKEERGRGNFPDRFSARQFPNYSSELNVNALLLGDSALYLCASSSTGGIGYEQYFGPGTRLTVT.

V and J are TRBV20-1 and TRBJ2-1; D is undetermined. Germline-derived CDR1 and CDR2 are DFQATT and SNEGSKA (reference sequence). The CDR3 totals 11 residues. V was cut by 6 bases and J by 5 bases, with 8 bases left in between. The CDR3 sequence: CSALLDNEQFF. As DNA, the CDR3 is TGCAGTGCGCTCCTTGACAATGAGCAGTTCTTC.

DNA for the CDR3: TGTGCCAGCAGCGGGGGACTAGCGGGTATTCCCCGACTCCATGAGCAGTTCTTC. The encoded protein is CASSGGLAGIPRLHEQFF. The V gene is TRBV7-9, the J gene TRBJ2-1, with 12 nucleotides matching TRBD2. The CDR3 runs to 18 residues. Germline V gives CDR1 SEHNR, CDR2 FQNEAQ (reference sequence). The J segment lost 8 bases and the V segment lost 5 bases, leaving 16 bases of the junction unmatched.

The chain combines TRBV5-5 with TRBJ1-4; TRBD1 might be the D (6 bases). This CDR3 is 15 amino acids long. The germline V gene encodes CDR1 SGHKS and CDR2 YYEKEE (reference sequence). V was shortened by 5 bases and J by 2 bases, with 13 bases between the two germline ends. The CDR3, as DNA: TGTGCCAGCAGGGAGGGGACAAGGACTAATGAAAAACTGTTTTTT. Translating it yields CASREGTRTNEKLFF.

CDR3 nucleotide sequence: TGTGCCATCAGTGAGACGACAGGGGTGGGCTCTGGGGCCAACGTCCTGACTTTC. As protein: CAISETTGVGSGANVLTF. The J gene is TRBJ2-6, the V gene TRBV10-3; TRBD1 aligns across 8 bases. Germline trimming cut 2 bases from V and 0 bases from J; bases unmatched to any gene: 6. CDR3 size: 18 residues. In germline, CDR1 is ENHRY, CDR2 SYGVKD.

The chain recombines TRBV27 with TRBJ2-3; no clear D. V lost 10 bases to trimming and J lost 2 bases, with 16 bases between them. CDR3 size: 14 residues. Germline-derived CDR1 and CDR2 are MNHEY and SMNVEV (reference sequence). The CDR3 nucleotides are TGTGCCACGAGGCAGTACCACCACACAGATACGCAGTATTTT. It translates to CATRQYHHTDTQYF.